This TCR beta chain was recovered during a study of T cell responses to AZD1222 COVID-19 vaccine. The CDR3 length is 16 residues. Trimming pared 3 bases from V and 6 bases from J, leaving 18 bases between. From germline, CDR1 is LNHDA and CDR2 SQIVND (reference sequence). TCRdb keeps only in-frame clones here, not all; method: immunoSEQ multiplex PCR. The table has 100,000 to 150,000 clones, 88% seen once; the top ten hold 4.4%. The clonotype originates from an adult in good health. The chain has TRBV19 and TRBJ2-1, with TRBD2 as a possible D gene (5 bases). The sequencing used peripheral blood, collected on day 0 of AZD1222 vaccination. CDR3 sequence (DNA): TGTGCCAGTAGTATTCCCGGAGGACCGAGACCCAATGAGCAGTTCTTC. Translated: CASSIPGGPRPNEQFF.